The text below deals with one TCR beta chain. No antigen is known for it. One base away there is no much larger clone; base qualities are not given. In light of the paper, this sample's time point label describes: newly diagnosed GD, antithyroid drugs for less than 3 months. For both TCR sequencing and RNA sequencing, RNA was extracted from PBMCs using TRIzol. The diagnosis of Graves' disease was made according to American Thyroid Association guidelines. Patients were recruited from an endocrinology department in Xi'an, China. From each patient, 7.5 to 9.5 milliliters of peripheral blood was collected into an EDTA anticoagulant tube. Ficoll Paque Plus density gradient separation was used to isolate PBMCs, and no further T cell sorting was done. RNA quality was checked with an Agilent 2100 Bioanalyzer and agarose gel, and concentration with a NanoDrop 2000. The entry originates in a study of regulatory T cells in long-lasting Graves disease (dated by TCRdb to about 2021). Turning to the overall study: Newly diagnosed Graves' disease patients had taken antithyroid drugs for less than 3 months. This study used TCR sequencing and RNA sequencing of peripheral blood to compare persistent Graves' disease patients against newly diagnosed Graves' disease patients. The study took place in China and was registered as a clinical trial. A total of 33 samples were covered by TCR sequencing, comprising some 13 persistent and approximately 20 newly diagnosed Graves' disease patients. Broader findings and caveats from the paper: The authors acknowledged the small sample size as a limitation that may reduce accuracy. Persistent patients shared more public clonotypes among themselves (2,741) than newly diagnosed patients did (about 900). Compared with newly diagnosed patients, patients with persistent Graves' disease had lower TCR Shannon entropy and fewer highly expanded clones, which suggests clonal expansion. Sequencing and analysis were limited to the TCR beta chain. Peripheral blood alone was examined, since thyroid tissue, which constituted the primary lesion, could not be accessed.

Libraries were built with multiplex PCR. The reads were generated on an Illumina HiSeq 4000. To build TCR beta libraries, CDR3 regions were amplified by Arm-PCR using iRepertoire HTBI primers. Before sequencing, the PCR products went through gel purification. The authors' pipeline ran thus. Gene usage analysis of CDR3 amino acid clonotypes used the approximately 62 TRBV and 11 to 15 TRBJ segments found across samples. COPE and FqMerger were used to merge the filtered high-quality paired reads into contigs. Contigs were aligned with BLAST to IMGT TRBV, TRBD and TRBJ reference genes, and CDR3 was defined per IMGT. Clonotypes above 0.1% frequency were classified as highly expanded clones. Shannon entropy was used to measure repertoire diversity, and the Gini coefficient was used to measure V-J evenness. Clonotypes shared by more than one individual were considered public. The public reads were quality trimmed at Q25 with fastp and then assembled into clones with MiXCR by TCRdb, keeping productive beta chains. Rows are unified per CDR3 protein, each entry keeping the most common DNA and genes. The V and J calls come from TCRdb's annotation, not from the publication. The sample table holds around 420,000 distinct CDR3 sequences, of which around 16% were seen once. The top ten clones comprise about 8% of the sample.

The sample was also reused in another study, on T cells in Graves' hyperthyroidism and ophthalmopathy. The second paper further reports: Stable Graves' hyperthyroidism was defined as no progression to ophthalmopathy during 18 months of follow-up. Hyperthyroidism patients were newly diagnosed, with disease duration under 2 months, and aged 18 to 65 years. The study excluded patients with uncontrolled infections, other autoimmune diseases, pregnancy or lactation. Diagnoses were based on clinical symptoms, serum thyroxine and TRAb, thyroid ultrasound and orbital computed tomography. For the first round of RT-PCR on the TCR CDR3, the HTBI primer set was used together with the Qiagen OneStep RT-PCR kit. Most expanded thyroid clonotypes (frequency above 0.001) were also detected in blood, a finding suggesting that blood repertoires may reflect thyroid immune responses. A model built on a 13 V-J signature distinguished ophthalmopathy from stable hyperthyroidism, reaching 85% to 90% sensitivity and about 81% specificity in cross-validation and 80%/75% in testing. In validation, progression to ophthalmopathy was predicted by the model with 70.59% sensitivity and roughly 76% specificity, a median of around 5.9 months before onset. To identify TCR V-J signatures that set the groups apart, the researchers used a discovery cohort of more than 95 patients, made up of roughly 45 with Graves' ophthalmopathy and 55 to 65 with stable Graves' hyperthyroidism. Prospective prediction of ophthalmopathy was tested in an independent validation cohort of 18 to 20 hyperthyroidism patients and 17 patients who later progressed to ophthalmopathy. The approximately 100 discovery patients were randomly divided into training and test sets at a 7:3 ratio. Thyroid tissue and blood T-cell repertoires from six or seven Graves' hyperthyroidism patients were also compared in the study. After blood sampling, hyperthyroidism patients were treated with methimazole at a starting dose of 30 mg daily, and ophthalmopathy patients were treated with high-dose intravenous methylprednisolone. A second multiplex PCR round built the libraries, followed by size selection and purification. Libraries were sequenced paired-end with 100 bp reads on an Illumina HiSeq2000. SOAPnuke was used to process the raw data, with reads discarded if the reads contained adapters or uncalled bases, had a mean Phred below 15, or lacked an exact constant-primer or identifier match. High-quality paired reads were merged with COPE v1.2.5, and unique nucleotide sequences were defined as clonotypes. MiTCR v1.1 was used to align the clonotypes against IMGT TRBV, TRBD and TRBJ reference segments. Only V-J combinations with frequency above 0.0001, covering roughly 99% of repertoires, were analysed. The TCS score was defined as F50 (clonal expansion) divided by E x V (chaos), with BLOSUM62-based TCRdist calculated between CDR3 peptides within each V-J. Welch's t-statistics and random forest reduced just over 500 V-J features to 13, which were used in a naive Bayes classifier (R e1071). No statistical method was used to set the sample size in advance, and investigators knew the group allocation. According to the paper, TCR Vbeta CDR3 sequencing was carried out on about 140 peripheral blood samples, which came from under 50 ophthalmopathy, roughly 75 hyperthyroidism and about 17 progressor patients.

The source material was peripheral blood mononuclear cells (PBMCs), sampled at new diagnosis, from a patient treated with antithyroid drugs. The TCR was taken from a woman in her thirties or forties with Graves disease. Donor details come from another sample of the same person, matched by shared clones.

This receptor carries the CDR3 CASTQGLSDTQYF. The sequenced DNA: TGTGCCAGCACCCAGGGTCTATCAGATACGCAGTATTTT. This sequence uses TRBV27 and TRBJ2-3, and possibly TRBD1, on 5 matching bases. The germline V gene (reference sequence) yields MNHEY for CDR1 and SMNVEV for CDR2. CDR3 length: 13 amino acids, cysteine to phenylalanine. Only the CDR3 region is kept as DNA, spanning 39 bases read in frame from base 1. The trim is 7 bases for V and 4 bases for J, with a gap of 12 bases between the germline ends.